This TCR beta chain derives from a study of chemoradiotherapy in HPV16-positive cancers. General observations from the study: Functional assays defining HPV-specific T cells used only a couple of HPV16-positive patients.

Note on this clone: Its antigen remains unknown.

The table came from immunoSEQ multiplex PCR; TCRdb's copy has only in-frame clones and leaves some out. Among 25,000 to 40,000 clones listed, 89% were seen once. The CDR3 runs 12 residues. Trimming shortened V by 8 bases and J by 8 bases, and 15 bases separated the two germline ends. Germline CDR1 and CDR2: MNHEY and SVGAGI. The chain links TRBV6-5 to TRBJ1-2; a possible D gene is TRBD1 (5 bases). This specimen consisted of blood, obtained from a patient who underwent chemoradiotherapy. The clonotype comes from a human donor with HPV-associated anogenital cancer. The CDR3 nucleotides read TGTGCCAGCGCTCGGGGGGGTGTAGGCTACACCTTC. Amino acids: CASARGGVGYTF.